Presented here are 25 T cell receptor beta chains from one specimen sequenced in a study of blood T cell repertoires in COVID-19. The protocol was immunoSEQ multiplex PCR, while the TCRdb copy is restricted to in-frame clones and leaves out a portion. The profile covers approximately 200,000 clones, with around four fifths appearing a single time and about 4.8% taken by the ten largest. Sequenced sample: peripheral blood. The receptors were sampled from a young woman with acute or convalescent COVID-19.

CDR3 in amino acids: CASSGYFYEQYF. The CDR3 nucleotides read TGTGCCAGCAGTGGCTATTTTTACGAGCAGTACTTC. The V gene is TRBV25-1, the J gene TRBJ2-7; no clear D. Trimming removed 4 bases from V and 4 bases from J, with 8 bases in between. Germline CDR1 is MGHDK and CDR2 is SYGVNS. CDR3 size: 12 residues.

This chain connects TRBV13 to TRBJ2-3; D is undetermined. V gave up 4 bases and J gave up 1 base, with 6 bases separating them. Germline V gene lookup returns CDR1 PRHDT and CDR2 FYEKMQ (reference sequence). The CDR3 length is 13 residues. In DNA, the CDR3 is TGTGCCAGCAGCTCCCGCGGCACAGATACGCAGTATTTT. Translated, it gives CASSSRGTDTQYF.

The V gene is TRBV10-3, the J gene TRBJ1-1; D might be TRBD1 (5 bases). The CDR3 covers 14 residues. Germline assignment: CDR1 ENHRY and CDR2 SYGVKD. Deletions cut 10 bases from V and 0 bases from J, with 15 bases between. Here the CDR3 reads CATGGGSLNTEAFF. The CDR3 nucleotides are TGTGCCACCGGCGGGGGAAGCTTGAACACTGAAGCTTTCTTT.

The rearrangement links TRBV19 to TRBJ1-6; D is unclear. Looked up from germline, CDR1 is LNHDA and CDR2 is SQIVND (reference sequence). CDR3 length: 13 amino acids. V was trimmed by 9 bases and J by 10 bases, leaving 16 bases between them. This CDR3 is CASERSGGSPLHF. The CDR3 DNA reads TGTGCCAGCGAACGGTCGGGTGGGTCACCCCTCCACTTT.

This rearrangement joins TRBV7-2 to TRBJ1-2, with 9 bases that match TRBD1. Germline V lookup: CDR1 SGHTA, CDR2 FQGNSA. The CDR3 length is 17 residues. Trimming cost V 6 bases and J 7 bases; bases outside gene matches: 18. CDR3 nucleotide sequence: TGTGCCAGCAGAAGGGGGATGGAGGACAGGGGTAAGGGTGGCTACACCTTC. Its protein product is CASRRGMEDRGKGGYTF. Filled out from reference TRBV7-2 and TRBJ1-2, the complete variable domain reads GAGVSQSPSNKVTEKGKDVELRCDPISGHTALYWYRQSLGQGLEFLIYFQGNSAPDKSGLPSDRFSAERTGGSVSTLTIQRTQQEDSAVYLCASRRGMEDRGKGGYTFGSGTRLTVV.

This clone came up a few times. This chain links TRBV14 with TRBJ1-1; D gene unclear. Per the germline V gene, CDR1 is SGHDN and CDR2 is FVKESK. With 4 bases removed from V and 2 bases from J, the gap between germline ends came to 11 bases. The CDR3 is 14 residues long. The CDR3 is CASSPLRLNTEAFF. CDR3 coding DNA: TGTGCCAGCAGCCCCCTCAGGCTCAACACTGAAGCTTTCTTT.

The chain joins TRBV11-2 to TRBJ2-5, with D unclear. V gave up 3 bases and J gave up 5 bases, with 4 bases separating them. The CDR3 totals 11 residues. Germline lookup yields CDR1 SGHAT and CDR2 FQNNGV. CDR3 DNA: TGTGCCAGCAGCTTTCGGGAGACCCAGTACTTC. Its protein is CASSFRETQYF.

The genes are TRBV21-1 and TRBJ1-4; the D segment call TRBD1 is taken from the table without a DNA check. TRBV21-1 is flagged as a pseudogene. The CDR3 covers 15 residues. In DNA, the CDR3 is TGTGCCAGCGGTTTGGGCAGTTTCATCCTGGAAAAACTGTTTTTT. Amino acids: CASGLGSFILEKLFF.

The gene calls are TRBV6-5 and TRBJ1-6, with D hard to call. This CDR3 has 12 residues. Germline V gene lookup returns CDR1 MNHEY and CDR2 SVGAGI. The V end was cut by 6 bases, the J end by 7 bases, with 7 bases between. As DNA, the CDR3 is TGTGCCAGCAGAAGCGGGAATTCACCCCTCCACTTT. This codes for CASRSGNSPLHF.

V is TRBV28 and J is TRBJ2-7; 9 bases agree with TRBD1. Germline lookup yields CDR1 MDHEN and CDR2 SYDVKM. V shed 9 bases, J shed 6 bases, and the junction held 6 bases outside the gene matches. This CDR3 is built from 12 residues. In nucleotides, the CDR3 is TGTGCCAGTAGGACAGGGGTCGGCGAGCAGTACTTC. This translates into CASRTGVGEQYF. Variable domain in full (rest from reference TRBV28 and TRBJ2-7): DVKVTQSSRYLVKRTGEKVFLECVQDMDHENMFWYRQDPGLGLRLIYFSYDVKMKEKGDIPEGYSVSREKKERFSLILESASTNQTSMYLCASRTGVGEQYFGPGTRLTVT.

The chain couples TRBV30 to TRBJ2-3; weak D call: TRBD2 (5 bases). V was clipped by 0 bases and J by 7 bases, with 20 bases between them. Germline V gives CDR1 GTSNPN, CDR2 SVGIG (reference sequence). This CDR3 spans 16 amino acids. The CDR3 DNA is TGTGCCTGGAGTGTACCAACACAGAGGGTTCGATATACGCAGTATTTT. Translating gives CAWSVPTQRVRYTQYF. The entire variable domain, with the rest obtained from reference TRBV30 and TRBJ2-3, is as follows: SQTIHQWPATLVQPVGSPLSLECTVEGTSNPNLYWYRQAAGRGLQLLFYSVGIGQISSEVPQNLSASRPQDRQFILSSKKLLLSDSGFYLCAWSVPTQRVRYTQYFGPGTRLTVL.

This clone is a singleton in its sample. The chain has TRBV5-4 and TRBJ2-5, with D maybe TRBD2 (6 bases). Trimming removed 4 bases from V and 1 base from J, with 11 bases in between. This CDR3 is 14 amino acids long. CDR1 and CDR2 (germline): SGHNT, YYREEE (reference sequence). As DNA, the CDR3 is TGTGCCAGCAGCGGGGGGACCAGCCAAGAGACCCAGTACTTC. Translation gives CASSGGTSQETQYF. Drawing the rest from reference TRBV5-4 and TRBJ2-5, the complete variable domain is ETGVTQSPTHLIKTRGQQVTLRCSSQSGHNTVSWYQQALGQGPQFIFQYYREEENGRGNFPPRFSGLQFPNYSSELNVNALELDDSALYLCASSGGTSQETQYFGPGTRLLVL.

The genes are TRBV6-2 or TRBV6-3 and TRBJ2-7; D gene unclear. Germline CDR1 is MNHEY and CDR2 is SVGEGT. CDR3 length: 15 residues. V gave up 2 bases and J gave up 1 base, with 12 bases separating them. CDR3 bases: TGTGCCAGCAGTTACGGCAGGATTAGGTCCTACGAGCAGTACTTC. This sequence encodes CASSYGRIRSYEQYF.

V gene TRBV28 combines with J gene TRBJ2-7; the match to TRBD1 covers 8 bases. Germline values: CDR1 MDHEN, CDR2 SYDVKM. Germline trimming cut 4 bases from V and 6 bases from J; bases unmatched to any gene: 17. The CDR3 has 17 residues. Written as DNA, the CDR3 is TGTGCCAGCAGTTCCGGATTACTTGGACAGGGCGAGGGCGAGCAGTACTTC. Its protein is CASSSGLLGQGEGEQYF.

The gene calls are TRBV4-2 and TRBJ1-4, with D uncertain. Germline V gene data show CDR1 as LGHNA and CDR2 as YNFKEQ. Deletions cut 0 bases from V and 7 bases from J, with 15 bases between. CDR3 length equals 16 residues. CDR3 residues: CASSQEGRVPREKLFF. The CDR3 DNA reads as TGTGCCAGCAGCCAAGAAGGGAGGGTACCCCGTGAAAAACTGTTTTTT.

V is TRBV6-1 and J is TRBJ1-6, with 11 nucleotides matching TRBD1. This CDR3 comprises 15 residues. V lost 3 bases to trimming and J lost 8 bases; unmatched junction nucleotides: 3. The V gene's germline CDR1 is MNHNS and CDR2 SASEGT. CDR3 nucleotides: TGTGCCAGCAGTGAGGACAGGGGGCGGTATTCACCCCTCCACTTT. Amino acid sequence: CASSEDRGRYSPLHF.

This clone was seen a single time. The chain combines TRBV2 with TRBJ1-1, with D maybe TRBD1 (6 bases). Trimming removed 5 bases at V and 1 base at J, with 14 bases between. Germline values: CDR1 SNHLY, CDR2 FYNNEI. The CDR3 extends over 15 amino acids. CDR3 sequence: CASSRNGGPNTEAFF. The CDR3 coding sequence is TGTGCCAGCAGTCGCAACGGGGGGCCGAACACTGAAGCTTTCTTT.

This clone was found once. The genes are TRBV6-5 and TRBJ1-1, with TRBD1 identical over 8 bases. V was pared by 6 bases and J by 5 bases, with 5 bases of the junction left unmatched. There are 13 residues in the CDR3. Germline CDR1 MNHEY, CDR2 SVGAGI. CDR3 protein: CASSHRGGTEAFF. CDR3 DNA: TGTGCCAGCAGCCACAGGGGGGGAACTGAAGCTTTCTTT.

This clone showed up just once. The chain joins TRBV11-2 to TRBJ2-2, with TRBD1 matching over 10 bases. The CDR3 totals 17 residues. CDR1 SGHAT and CDR2 FQNNGV come from the germline V gene. Unmatched junction bases numbered 11, after V lost 3 bases and J lost 7 bases. DNA of the CDR3: TGTGCCAGCAGCTTGCGCCCCCCGACAGGGGGCGGCGGGGAGCTGTTTTTT. Translated, it gives CASSLRPPTGGGGELFF.

This clone occurred once. V and J are TRBV29-1 and TRBJ2-7; D possibly corresponds to TRBD1 (7 bases). CDR1 and CDR2 from the germline V gene are SQVTM and ANQGSEA. The CDR3 is made up of 15 amino acids. V lost 1 base, J lost 2 bases, and 15 bases lay in between. CDR3 nucleotide sequence: TGCAGCGTTGAAGCGGATACAGGGGAGGCCTACGAGCAGTACTTC. Its protein product is CSVEADTGEAYEQYF.

The chain links TRBV18 to TRBJ1-1; 10 bases are shared with TRBD1. V trimming: 5 bases; J trimming: 10 bases; junction bases outside the gene matches: 10. The CDR3 has 14 residues. Germline CDR1 KGHSH, CDR2 LQKENI. The CDR3 spells CASSSTGGALGAFF. The CDR3 DNA reads as TGTGCCAGCTCATCGACAGGGGGCGCTTTGGGAGCTTTCTTT.

The chain joins TRBV5-1 to TRBJ1-1; TRBD1 is a possible D gene (5 bases). The CDR3 covers 15 residues. The V and J ends lost 1 base and 1 base respectively, with 11 bases between them. The germline V gene encodes CDR1 SGHRS and CDR2 YFSETQ. This CDR3 is CASSLTGPQNTEAFF. The CDR3 nucleotides read TGCGCCAGCAGCTTGACAGGTCCACAGAACACTGAAGCTTTCTTT.

V gene TRBV18 combines with J gene TRBJ2-7; 7 bases fit TRBD1. The CDR3 totals 13 residues. Germline V gives CDR1 KGHSH, CDR2 LQKENI. After removal of 3 bases from V and 5 bases from J, the junction contained 4 bases not matched to a gene. The CDR3 loop reads CASSPTGQNEQYF. Written as DNA, the CDR3 is TGTGCCAGCTCACCGACAGGGCAGAACGAGCAGTACTTC.

The chain combines TRBV24-1 with TRBJ2-7, with 9 bases matching TRBD1. The CDR3 is 13 residues long. The J segment lost 6 bases and the V segment lost 7 bases, leaving 6 bases of the junction unmatched. Per germline, CDR1 KGHDR and CDR2 SFDVKD. CDR3 nucleotides: TGTGCCACCAGGGGGACAGGGATGGCCGAGCAGTACTTC. It translates to CATRGTGMAEQYF.

J is TRBJ2-2 and V is TRBV30; 7 nucleotides align to TRBD2. V dropped 0 bases and J dropped 6; count of bases not matched to a gene: 10. Germline V gene sequence: CDR1 GTSNPN, CDR2 SVGIG (reference sequence). The CDR3 length is 16 residues. CDR3 protein: CAWSVLGGSRSGELFF. As DNA, the CDR3 is TGTGCCTGGAGTGTCTTGGGCGGGAGTCGGTCCGGGGAGCTGTTTTTT.